One and the same sample provided the 30 T cell receptor beta chains below, sequenced in a study of blood T cell repertoires in COVID-19. Sequencing was performed with immunoSEQ multiplex PCR; in TCRdb, only in-frame clones are kept and a portion is missing. The sample records under 300,000 clones, approximately 86% being singletons. The sequenced material came from peripheral blood. The receptors stem from a woman aged 80 or older with active or convalescent COVID-19.

The chain uses TRBV19 and TRBJ1-5; tentatively, D is TRBD1 (5 bases). The V end was cut by 1 base, the J end by 0 bases, with 10 bases between. Looked up from germline, CDR1 is LNHDA and CDR2 is SQIVND (reference sequence). The CDR3 loop spans 16 amino acids. In nucleotides, the CDR3 is TGTGCCAGTAGTATAGCCGGGGGGTATAGCAATCAGCCCCAGCATTTT. Translation gives CASSIAGGYSNQPQHF.

The chain combines TRBV7-2 with TRBJ1-5, with 7 bases lining up with TRBD1. Per germline, CDR1 SGHTA and CDR2 FQGNSA. V was clipped by 6 bases and J by 3 bases; unmatched bases: 8. The length of the CDR3 is 15 residues. In nucleotides, the CDR3 is TGTGCCAGCAGACCAGGAGGGGGCCCCAATCAGCCCCAGCATTTT. Protein product: CASRPGGGPNQPQHF.

This clone was detected only once. This chain links TRBV4-1 with TRBJ1-1; a weak D match, TRBD1 (6 bases). The germline CDR1 and CDR2 sequences are MGHRA and YSYEKL. The CDR3 has 16 residues. V lost 4 bases to trimming and J lost 6 bases, with 21 bases between them. CDR3 DNA sequence: TGCGCCAGCAGCCTAAGTTATCGGGGGGGCGCCGCTGAAGCTTTCTTT. Translated: CASSLSYRGGAAEAFF.

V is TRBV27 and J is TRBJ1-3; TRBD1 aligns across 7 bases. V lost 6 bases to trimming and J lost 0 bases; unmatched junction nucleotides: 14. CDR1 is MNHEY, CDR2 SMNVEV, per germline (reference sequence). This CDR3 contains 18 residues. The CDR3 DNA reads as TGTGCCAGCAGACCAGCGACAGGGACAATCCACTCTGGAAACACCATATATTTT. Protein: CASRPATGTIHSGNTIYF.

V gene TRBV28 combines with J gene TRBJ1-5; D may be TRBD1 (6 bases). The CDR3 is 14 amino acids. V was trimmed by 3 bases and J by 5 bases, leaving 11 bases between them. Germline assignment: CDR1 MDHEN and CDR2 SYDVKM. The CDR3 nucleotides are TGTGCCAGCAGTTTGGGGCAGGGGTATCAGCCCCAGCATTTT. Translation gives CASSLGQGYQPQHF.

This clone was observed once. The chain uses TRBV28 and TRBJ2-3; D is uncertain. CDR1 is MDHEN, CDR2 SYDVKM, per germline. The CDR3 contains 15 residues. With 7 bases removed from V and 0 bases from J, the gap between germline ends came to 14 bases. CDR3 sequence (DNA): TGTGCCAGCAACCCTTTTGAAGCTAGCACAGATACGCAGTATTTT. Residues: CASNPFEASTDTQYF.

For the CDR3, the DNA is TGTGCCAGCAGTCCGGGACAGAAAAATTCACCCCTCCACTTT. The encoded protein is CASSPGQKNSPLHF. This sequence joins TRBV3-1 (or the pseudogene TRBV3-2) and TRBJ1-6, with TRBD1 matching over 7 bases. This CDR3 contains 14 residues. With 6 bases clipped from V and 7 bases from J, the junction kept 6 bases outside the gene matches. Germline CDR1 LGHDT, CDR2 YNNKEL (reference sequence).

As to this clone: This same CDR3 is encoded by further DNA sequences in the sample. The chain employs TRBV19 and TRBJ2-7; TRBD1 matches at 8 bases. From germline, CDR1 is LNHDA and CDR2 SQIVND (reference sequence). After removal of 1 base from V and 3 bases from J, the junction contained 5 bases not matched to a gene. The CDR3 loop spans 15 amino acids. This CDR3 reads CASSIGAGGVYEQYF. The CDR3 DNA follows: TGTGCCAGTAGTATAGGGGCAGGGGGCGTCTACGAGCAGTACTTC.

This chain links TRBV5-1 with TRBJ1-6; no reliable D call. V was clipped by 4 bases and J by 7 bases, with 9 bases between them. The CDR3 extends over 13 amino acids. Looked up from germline, CDR1 is SGHRS and CDR2 is YFSETQ. CDR3 sequence reads: CASSLDENSPLHF. CDR3 DNA: TGCGCCAGCAGCCTGGACGAGAATTCACCCCTCCACTTT.

This clone has just one count. Other DNA sequences within the sample encode an identical CDR3. The chain joins TRBV5-1 to TRBJ1-4; 9 bases line up with TRBD1. With V trimmed by 4 bases and J by 6 bases, 7 bases remained unmatched. This CDR3 spans 15 amino acids. Germline CDR1 reads SGHRS; CDR2 reads YFSETQ. The CDR3 sequence is CASSGSGTGYEKLFF. The DNA of the CDR3 is TGCGCCAGCAGCGGTAGCGGGACAGGGTATGAAAAACTGTTTTTT.

In nucleotides, the CDR3 is TGTGCCAGCAGCTTAGTAGAGGGATTGAGCACTGAAGCTTTCTTT. It specifies CASSLVEGLSTEAFF. The J gene is TRBJ1-1, the V gene TRBV11-2; D is undetermined. CDR3 length: 15 amino acids. Germline CDR1 and CDR2: SGHAT and FQNNGV. Trimming removed 1 base from V and 4 bases from J, with 13 bases in between.

V and J are TRBV28 and TRBJ1-1, with a tentative D call TRBD1 (5 bases). Germline V gene data show CDR1 as MDHEN and CDR2 as SYDVKM. The CDR3 extends over 15 amino acids. Trimming cost V 3 bases and J 0 bases, with 11 bases left between them. Here the CDR3 DNA reads TGTGCCAGCAGTTTTCGGGGGACCATGAACACTGAAGCTTTCTTT. It specifies CASSFRGTMNTEAFF.

This chain links TRBV27 with TRBJ1-1; 10 positions match TRBD1. Germline trimming cut 4 bases from V and 8 bases from J; bases unmatched to any gene: 4. Per germline, CDR1 MNHEY and CDR2 SMNVEV (reference sequence). The CDR3 spans 13 residues. The CDR3 is CASSSSDRGEAFF. The CDR3 coding sequence is TGTGCCAGCAGTTCCTCGGACAGGGGGGAAGCTTTCTTT.

This chain links TRBV19 with TRBJ1-5; 7 positions match TRBD1. V lost 1 base and J lost 6; bases outside the gene matches: 9. Per the germline V gene, CDR1 is LNHDA and CDR2 is SQIVND (reference sequence). There are 16 residues in the CDR3. The CDR3 coding sequence is TGTGCCAGTAGTATAGTTCCTGACAGGGTGGGTCAGCCCCAGCATTTT. Translated, it gives CASSIVPDRVGQPQHF. Supplemented by reference TRBV19 and TRBJ1-5, the full variable domain reads DGGITQSPKYLFRKEGQNVTLSCEQNLNHDAMYWYRQDPGQGLRLIYYSQIVNDFQKGDIAEGYSVSREKKESFPLTVTSAQKNPTAFYLCASSIVPDRVGQPQHFGDGTRLSIL.

The V call is TRBV18, the J call TRBJ2-7, with D hard to call. Germline V lookup: CDR1 KGHSH, CDR2 LQKENI. Trimming removed 3 bases at V and 6 bases at J, with 15 bases between. The CDR3 is 14 amino acids. The CDR3 region has the DNA TGTGCCAGCTCACCCCAACGCATAACACGCGAGCAGTACTTC. It yields the protein CASSPQRITREQYF. The variable domain in full, with the rest retrieved from reference TRBV18 and TRBJ2-7, is NAGVMQNPRHLVRRRGQEARLRCSPMKGHSHVYWYRQLPEEGLKFMVYLQKENIIDESGMPKERFSAEFPKEGPSILRIQQVVRGDSAAYFCASSPQRITREQYFGPGTRLTVT.

The CDR3 spells CASSETNTGELFF. CDR3 nucleotides: TGCGCCAGCAGTGAAACAAACACCGGGGAGCTGTTTTTT. The rearrangement joins TRBV10-1 to TRBJ2-2; D unclear. V was pared by 3 bases and J by 2 bases, with 4 bases between. The CDR3 has 13 amino acids. Germline V CDR1 and CDR2: WNHNN, SYGVQD (reference sequence).

The genes are TRBV6-5 and TRBJ1-6; 7 bases are shared with TRBD1. This CDR3 contains 14 residues. Trimming took 8 bases from V and 7 from J; bases not matched to a gene: 8. Per the germline V gene, CDR1 is MNHEY and CDR2 is SVGAGI. The CDR3 loop is CASAIRGRNSPLHF. The CDR3 DNA reads TGTGCCAGCGCTATTAGGGGGCGGAATTCACCCCTCCACTTT.

This clone has more than one count but fewer than ten. This chain links TRBV5-1 with TRBJ1-1, with D tentatively TRBD1 (6 bases). CDR3 size: 12 residues. The V end lost 4 bases, the J end lost 7 bases, and 11 bases lay between the germline ends. CDR1 and CDR2 from the germline V gene are SGHRS and YFSETQ. The CDR3 sequence is CASSIHRDEAFF. The CDR3 nucleotides are TGCGCCAGCAGCATCCACAGGGATGAAGCTTTCTTT.

Turning to this clone: One junction end disagrees with the germline gene, perhaps due to a read error. The CDR3 loop reads CASSLDLGSSGILNF. For the CDR3, the DNA is TGTGCCAGCAGCTTAGATCTCGGGTCGTCAGGGATTCTGAACTTC. This chain joins TRBV11-2 and TRBJ2-7, with D possibly TRBD1 on 5 matching bases. The germline gives CDR1 SGHAT, CDR2 FQNNGV. This CDR3 is built from 15 residues.

This chain joins TRBV5-4 and TRBJ2-5; 7 bases agree with TRBD1. CDR3 length: 14 amino acids. V was clipped by 2 bases and J by 2 bases; unmatched bases: 3. The germline CDR1 and CDR2 sequences are SGHNT and YYREEE (reference sequence). The CDR3 DNA is TGTGCCAGCAGCTTAGGGGACAGTCAAGAGACCCAGTACTTC. This encodes CASSLGDSQETQYF.

The V and J genes are TRBV5-1 and TRBJ1-1, with 7 positions matching TRBD1. The CDR3 spans 15 residues. The germline V gene encodes CDR1 SGHRS and CDR2 YFSETQ. Unmatched junction bases numbered 7, after V lost 5 bases and J lost 0 bases. CDR3 loop: CASSMGGQMNTEAFF. CDR3 nucleotides: TGCGCCAGCAGTATGGGGGGACAGATGAACACTGAAGCTTTCTTT.

The sample holds one count of this clone. The chain has TRBV28 and TRBJ1-5; 9 bases fit TRBD1. CDR3 size: 15 residues. The junction had 7 bases not matched to a gene; V was cut back by 5 bases and J by 5 bases. Germline V gives CDR1 MDHEN, CDR2 SYDVKM. The CDR3 here is CASSGGQGNYQPQHF. CDR3 DNA sequence: TGTGCCAGCAGTGGGGGACAGGGAAACTATCAGCCCCAGCATTTT.

This chain links TRBV19 with TRBJ1-2, with D possibly matching TRBD1 (5 bases). Per germline, CDR1 LNHDA and CDR2 SQIVND (reference sequence). This CDR3 is 16 amino acids long. V dropped 3 bases and J dropped 6 bases, with 20 bases sitting between them. CDR3 bases: TGTGCCAGTAGTATCACGGGGGAGGCCCAGCAGAATGGCTACACCTTC. This translates into CASSITGEAQQNGYTF.

This clone has a single count. V is TRBV18 and J is TRBJ2-5, with 9 bases aligning to TRBD2. Losses at the gene ends were 3 bases for V and 5 bases for J; bases not matched to a gene: 13. This CDR3 is 17 amino acids long. CDR1 and CDR2 from the germline V gene are KGHSH and LQKENI. The CDR3 DNA sequence: TGTGCCAGCTCACCCCTATCTAGCGGGGAACGGAGGGAGACCCAGTACTTC. It yields the protein CASSPLSSGERRETQYF.

The chain has TRBV27 and TRBJ2-7; D possibly corresponds to TRBD1 (6 bases). The CDR3 is 15 amino acids. Trimming took 5 bases from V and 6 from J, leaving 20 bases between them. The germline V gene has CDR1 MNHEY and CDR2 SMNVEV (reference sequence). The CDR3 reads CASSHIRGLVREQYF. DNA of the CDR3: TGTGCCAGCAGTCACATTAGGGGGTTGGTTCGCGAGCAGTACTTC.

V gene TRBV3-1 (or the pseudogene TRBV3-2) combines with J gene TRBJ2-2; D is uncertain. The CDR3 has 14 amino acids. The germline CDR1 and CDR2 sequences are LGHDT and YNNKEL (reference sequence). The V end was cut by 0 bases, the J end by 8 bases, with 10 bases between. The CDR3 sequence: CASSQDTFGGELFF. Here the CDR3 DNA reads TGTGCCAGCAGCCAAGACACCTTCGGGGGGGAGCTGTTTTTT.

The J gene is TRBJ1-1, the V gene TRBV5-1; D not resolved. V gave up 5 bases and J gave up 3 bases, with 8 bases separating them. CDR1 SGHRS and CDR2 YFSETQ come from the germline V gene. The CDR3 contains 12 residues. In DNA, the CDR3 is TGCGCCAGCAGATTAACGGACACTGAAGCTTTCTTT. Translation gives CASRLTDTEAFF.

This clone was detected once. This chain connects TRBV18 to TRBJ2-2; 9 positions match TRBD1. This CDR3 spans 16 amino acids. The V gene's germline CDR1 is KGHSH and CDR2 LQKENI. V was clipped by 6 bases and J by 5 bases; unmatched bases: 10. CDR3: CASSPRGQGLTGELFF. As DNA, the CDR3 is TGTGCCAGCTCCCCTCGCGGACAGGGGTTGACCGGGGAGCTGTTTTTT.

This clone has a single count. The rearrangement joins TRBV4-2 to TRBJ2-5, with 9 bases identical to TRBD2. Germline values: CDR1 LGHNA, CDR2 YNFKEQ. The CDR3 has 16 residues. The trim removed 4 bases at V and 2 bases at J, leaving 8 bases unmatched. CDR3 nucleotide sequence: TGTGCCAGCAGCCTCCCGGTGACTAGCGGACAAGAGACCCAGTACTTC. Its translation is CASSLPVTSGQETQYF.

The chain links TRBV24-1 to TRBJ2-7; 7 nucleotides match TRBD2. Trimming removed 8 bases from V and 3 bases from J; junction bases left unmatched: 24. The CDR3 is 19 residues long. The V gene's germline CDR1 is KGHDR and CDR2 SFDVKD. The CDR3 nucleotides read TGTGCCACCACCACCCTCGTTGGGGGAGGGGCCGGGGAGGACTACGAGCAGTACTTC. As protein: CATTTLVGGGAGEDYEQYF.